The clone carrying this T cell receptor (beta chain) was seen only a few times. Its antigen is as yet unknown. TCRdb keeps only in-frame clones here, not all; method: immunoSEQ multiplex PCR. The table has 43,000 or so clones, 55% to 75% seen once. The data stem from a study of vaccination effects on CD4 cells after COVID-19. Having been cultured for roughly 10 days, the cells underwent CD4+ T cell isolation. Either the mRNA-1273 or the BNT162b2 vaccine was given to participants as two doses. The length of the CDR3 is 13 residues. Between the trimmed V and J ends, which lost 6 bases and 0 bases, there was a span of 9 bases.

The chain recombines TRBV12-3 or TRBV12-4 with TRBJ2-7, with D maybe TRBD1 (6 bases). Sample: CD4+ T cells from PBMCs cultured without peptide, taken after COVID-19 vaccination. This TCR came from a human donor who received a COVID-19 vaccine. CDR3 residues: CASRGDNSYEQYF. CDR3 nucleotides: TGTGCCAGCAGGGGGGACAACTCCTACGAGCAGTACTTC.